This T cell receptor (beta chain) was obtained from a study of cytomegalovirus exposure and HLA in healthy donors. Trimming cost V 10 bases and J 0 bases, with 9 bases left between them. The CDR3 loop spans 13 amino acids. Germline V gives CDR1 MGHDK, CDR2 SYGVNS. 60 Vbeta and 13 Jbeta primers were used in PCR. Measured with immunoSEQ multiplex PCR; TCRdb has only the in-frame clones, and not every one. The sample carries more than 95,000 clones, 64% recorded once. This clone was counted between two and nine times. This TCR derives from a man in his 60s in good health and CMV-seronegative. The chain recombines TRBV25-1 with TRBJ1-4; no firm D call. Sequenced input: PBMCs. The CDR3 region is CANPETTNEKLFF. CDR3 sequence (DNA): TGTGCCAACCCAGAAACAACTAATGAAAAACTGTTTTTT. Drawing the rest from reference TRBV25-1 and TRBJ1-4, the complete variable domain is EADIYQTPRYLVIGTGKKITLECSQTMGHDKMYWYQQDPGMELHLIHYSYGVNSTEKGDLSSESTVSRIRTEHFPLTLESARPSHTSQYLCANPETTNEKLFFGSGTQLSVL.